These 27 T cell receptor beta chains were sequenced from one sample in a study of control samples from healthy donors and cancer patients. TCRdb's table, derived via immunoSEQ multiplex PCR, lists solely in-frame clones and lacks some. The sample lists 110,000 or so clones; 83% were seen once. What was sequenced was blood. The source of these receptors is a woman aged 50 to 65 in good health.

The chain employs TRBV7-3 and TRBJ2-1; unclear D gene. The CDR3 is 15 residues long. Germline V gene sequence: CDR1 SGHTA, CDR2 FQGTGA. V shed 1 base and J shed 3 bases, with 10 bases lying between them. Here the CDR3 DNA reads TGTGCCAGCAGCTTAAGTCCAGCCCTCTACAATGAGCAGTTCTTC. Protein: CASSLSPALYNEQFF.

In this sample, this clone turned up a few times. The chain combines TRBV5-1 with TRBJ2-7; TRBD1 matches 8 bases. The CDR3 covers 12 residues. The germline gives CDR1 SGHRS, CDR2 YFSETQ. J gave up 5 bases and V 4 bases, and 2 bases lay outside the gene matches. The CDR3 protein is CASSPDRDEQYF. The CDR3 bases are TGCGCCAGCAGCCCGGACAGGGACGAGCAGTACTTC.

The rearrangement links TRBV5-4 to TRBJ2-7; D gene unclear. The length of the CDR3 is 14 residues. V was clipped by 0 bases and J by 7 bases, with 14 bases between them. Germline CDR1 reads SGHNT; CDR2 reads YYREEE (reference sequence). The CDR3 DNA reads TGTGCCAGCAGCTTGGCCCTTGCTCTGGGGGAGCAGTACTTC. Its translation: CASSLALALGEQYF.

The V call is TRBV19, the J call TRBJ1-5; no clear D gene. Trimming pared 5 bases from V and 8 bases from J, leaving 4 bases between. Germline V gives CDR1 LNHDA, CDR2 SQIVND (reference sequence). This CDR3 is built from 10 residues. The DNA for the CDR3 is TGTGCCAGTAGTTACGAGCCCCAGCATTTT. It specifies CASSYEPQHF. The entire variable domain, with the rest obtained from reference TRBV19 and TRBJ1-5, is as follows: DGGITQSPKYLFRKEGQNVTLSCEQNLNHDAMYWYRQDPGQGLRLIYYSQIVNDFQKGDIAEGYSVSREKKESFPLTVTSAQKNPTAFYLCASSYEPQHFGDGTRLSIL.

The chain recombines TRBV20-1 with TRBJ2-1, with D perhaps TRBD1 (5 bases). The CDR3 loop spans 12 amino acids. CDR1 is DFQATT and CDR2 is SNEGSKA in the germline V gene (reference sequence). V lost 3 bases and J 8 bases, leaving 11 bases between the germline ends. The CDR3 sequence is CSASLRVDEQFF. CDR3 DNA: TGCAGTGCTAGTCTCAGGGTCGATGAGCAGTTCTTC.

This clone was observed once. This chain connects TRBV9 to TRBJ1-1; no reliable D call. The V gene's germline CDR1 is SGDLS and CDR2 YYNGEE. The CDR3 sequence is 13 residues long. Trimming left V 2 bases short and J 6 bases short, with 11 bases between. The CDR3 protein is CASSVDTRSEAFF. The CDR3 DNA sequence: TGTGCCAGCAGCGTCGATACCCGGTCTGAAGCTTTCTTT.

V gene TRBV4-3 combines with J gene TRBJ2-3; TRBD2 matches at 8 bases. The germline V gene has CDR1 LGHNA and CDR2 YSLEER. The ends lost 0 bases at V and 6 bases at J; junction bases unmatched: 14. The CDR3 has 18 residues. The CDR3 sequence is CASSQEISSGRFKDTQYF. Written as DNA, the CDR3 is TGCGCCAGCAGCCAAGAGATTTCCAGCGGGAGATTCAAGGATACGCAGTATTTT.

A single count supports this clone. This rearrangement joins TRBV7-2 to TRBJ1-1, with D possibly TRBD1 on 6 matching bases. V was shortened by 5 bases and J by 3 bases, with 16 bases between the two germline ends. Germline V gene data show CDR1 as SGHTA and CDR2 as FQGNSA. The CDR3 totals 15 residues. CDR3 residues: CASSEDYRVDTEAFF. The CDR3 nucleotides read TGTGCCAGCAGCGAAGATTACAGGGTTGACACTGAAGCTTTCTTT.

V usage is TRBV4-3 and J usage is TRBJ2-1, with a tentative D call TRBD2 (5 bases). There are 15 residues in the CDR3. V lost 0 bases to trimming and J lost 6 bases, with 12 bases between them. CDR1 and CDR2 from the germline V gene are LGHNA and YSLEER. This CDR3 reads CASSQDPGNSNEQFF. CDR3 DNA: TGCGCCAGCAGCCAAGATCCGGGGAACTCCAATGAGCAGTTCTTC.

The CDR3 loop reads CARTWGGITGELFF. CDR3 sequence (DNA): TGTGCCAGAACCTGGGGGGGAATTACCGGGGAGCTGTTTTTT. The chain couples TRBV27 to TRBJ2-2; 7 nucleotides agree with TRBD2. Germline V CDR1 and CDR2: MNHEY, SMNVEV (reference sequence). The CDR3 spans 14 residues. V gave up 9 bases and J gave up 5 bases; unmatched junction bases: 9.

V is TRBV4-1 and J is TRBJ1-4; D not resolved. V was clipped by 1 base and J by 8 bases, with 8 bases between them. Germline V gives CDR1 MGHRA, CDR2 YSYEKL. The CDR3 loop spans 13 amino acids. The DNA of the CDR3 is TGCGCCAGCAGCCAAGGGCATTTGGAAAAACTGTTTTTT. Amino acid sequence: CASSQGHLEKLFF.

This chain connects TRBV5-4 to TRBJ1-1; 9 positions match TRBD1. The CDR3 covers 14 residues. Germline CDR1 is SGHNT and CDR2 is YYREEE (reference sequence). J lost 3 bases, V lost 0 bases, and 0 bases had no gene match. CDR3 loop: CASSLDRGHTEAFF. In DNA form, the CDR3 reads TGTGCCAGCAGCTTGGACAGGGGGCACACTGAAGCTTTCTTT.

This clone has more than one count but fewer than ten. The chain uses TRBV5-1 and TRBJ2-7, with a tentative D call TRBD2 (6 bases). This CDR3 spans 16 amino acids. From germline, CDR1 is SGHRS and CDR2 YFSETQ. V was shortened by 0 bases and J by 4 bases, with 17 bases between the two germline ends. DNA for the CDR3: TGCGCCAGCAGCTTGGTGTTAGGAGGGTCTGGGTACGAGCAGTACTTC. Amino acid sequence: CASSLVLGGSGYEQYF.

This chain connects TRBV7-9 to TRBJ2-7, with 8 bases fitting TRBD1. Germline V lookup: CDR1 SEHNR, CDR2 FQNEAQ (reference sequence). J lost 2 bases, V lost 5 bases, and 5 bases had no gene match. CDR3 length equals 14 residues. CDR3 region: CASSPRQGPYEQYF. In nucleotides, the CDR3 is TGTGCCAGCAGCCCCCGACAGGGGCCCTACGAGCAGTACTTC.

The CDR3 DNA reads as TGTGCCAGCAGCTTAGGGCAGACAGACAGGGACGGCGCTTTCTTT. This gives the protein CASSLGQTDRDGAFF. V and J are TRBV7-9 and TRBJ1-1, with TRBD1 matching 7 bases. This CDR3 comprises 15 residues. The trim removed 1 base at V and 11 bases at J, leaving 13 bases unmatched. The germline V gene has CDR1 SEHNR and CDR2 FQNEAQ (reference sequence). Full variable domain (remainder filled in from reference TRBV7-9 and TRBJ1-1): DTGVSQNPRHKITKRGQNVTFRCDPISEHNRLYWYRQTLGQGPEFLTYFQNEAQLEKSRLLSDRFSAERPKGSFSTLEIQRTEQGDSAMYLCASSLGQTDRDGAFFGQGTRLTVV.

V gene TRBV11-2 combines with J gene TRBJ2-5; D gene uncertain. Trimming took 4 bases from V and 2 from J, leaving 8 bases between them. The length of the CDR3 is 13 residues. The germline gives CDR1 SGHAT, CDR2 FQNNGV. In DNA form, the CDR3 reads TGTGCCAGCAGCTCGGGTCTACAAGAGACCCAGTACTTC. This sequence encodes CASSSGLQETQYF.

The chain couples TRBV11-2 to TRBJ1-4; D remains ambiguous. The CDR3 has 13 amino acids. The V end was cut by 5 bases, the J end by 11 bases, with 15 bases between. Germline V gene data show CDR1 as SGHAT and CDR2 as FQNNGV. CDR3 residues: CASSPGNLEKLFF. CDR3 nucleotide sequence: TGTGCCAGCAGCCCGGGTAATCTTGAGAAACTGTTTTTT.

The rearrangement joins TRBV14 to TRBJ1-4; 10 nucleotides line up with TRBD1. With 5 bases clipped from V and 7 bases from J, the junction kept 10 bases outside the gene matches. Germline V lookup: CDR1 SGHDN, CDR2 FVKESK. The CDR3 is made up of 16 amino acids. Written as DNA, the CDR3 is TGTGCCAGCAGCACCCCCGCGACAGGGGGCCTTGAAAAACTGTTTTTT. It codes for CASSTPATGGLEKLFF.

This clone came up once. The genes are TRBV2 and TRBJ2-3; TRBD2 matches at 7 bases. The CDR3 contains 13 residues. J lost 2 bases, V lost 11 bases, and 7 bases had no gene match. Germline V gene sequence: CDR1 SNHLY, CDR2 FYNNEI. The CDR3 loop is CAGKRGITDTQYF. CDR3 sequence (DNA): TGTGCCGGGAAGCGGGGTATCACAGATACGCAGTATTTT.

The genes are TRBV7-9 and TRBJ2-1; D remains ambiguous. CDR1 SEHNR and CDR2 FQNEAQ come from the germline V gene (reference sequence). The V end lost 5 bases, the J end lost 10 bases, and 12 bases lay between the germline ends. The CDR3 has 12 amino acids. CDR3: CASSPVPSEQFF. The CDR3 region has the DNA TGTGCCAGCAGCCCGGTTCCGTCGGAGCAGTTCTTC.

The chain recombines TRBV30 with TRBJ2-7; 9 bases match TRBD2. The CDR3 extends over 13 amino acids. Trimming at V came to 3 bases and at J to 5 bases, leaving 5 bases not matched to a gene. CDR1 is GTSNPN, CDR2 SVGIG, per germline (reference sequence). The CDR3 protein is CAWSGLAPDEQYF. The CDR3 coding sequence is TGTGCCTGGAGCGGACTAGCGCCCGACGAGCAGTACTTC.

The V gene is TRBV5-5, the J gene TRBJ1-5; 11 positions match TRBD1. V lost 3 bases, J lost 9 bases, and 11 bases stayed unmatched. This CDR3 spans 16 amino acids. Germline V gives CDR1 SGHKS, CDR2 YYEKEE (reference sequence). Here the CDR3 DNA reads TGTGCCAGCAGCTCCTGGACAGGGGGCCAATTGGGGCCCCAGCATTTT. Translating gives CASSSWTGGQLGPQHF. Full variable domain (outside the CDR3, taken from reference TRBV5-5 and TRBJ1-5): DAGVTQSPTHLIKTRGQQVTLRCSPISGHKSVSWYQQVLGQGPQFIFQYYEKEERGRGNFPDRFSARQFPNYSSELNVNALLLGDSALYLCASSSWTGGQLGPQHFGDGTRLSIL.

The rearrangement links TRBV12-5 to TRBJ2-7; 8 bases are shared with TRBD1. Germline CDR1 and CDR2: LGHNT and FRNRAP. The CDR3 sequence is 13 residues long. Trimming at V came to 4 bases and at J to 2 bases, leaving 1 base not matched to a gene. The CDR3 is CASGSTGAYEQYF. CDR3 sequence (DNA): TGTGCTAGTGGTTCGACAGGGGCCTACGAGCAGTACTTC.

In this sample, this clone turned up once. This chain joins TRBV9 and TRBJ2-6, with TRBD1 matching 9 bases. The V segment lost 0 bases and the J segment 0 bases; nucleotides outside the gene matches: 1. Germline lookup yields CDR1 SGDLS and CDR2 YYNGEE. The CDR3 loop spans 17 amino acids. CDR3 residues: CASSVAGQGSGANVLTF. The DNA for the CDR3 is TGTGCCAGCAGCGTAGCGGGACAGGGCTCTGGGGCCAACGTCCTGACTTTC. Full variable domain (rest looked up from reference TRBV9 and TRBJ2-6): DSGVTQTPKHLITATGQRVTLRCSPRSGDLSVYWYQQSLDQGLQFLIQYYNGEERAKGNILERFSAQQFPDLHSELNLSSLELGDSALYFCASSVAGQGSGANVLTFGAGSRLTVL.

CDR3 region: CASSLWGGSYEQYF. Written as DNA, the CDR3 is TGTGCCAGCAGTTTATGGGGGGGATCCTACGAGCAGTACTTC. The rearrangement joins TRBV27 to TRBJ2-7; 7 bases match TRBD2. Germline-derived CDR1 and CDR2 are MNHEY and SMNVEV (reference sequence). J lost 1 base, V lost 1 base, and 1 base had no gene match. The length of the CDR3 is 14 residues.

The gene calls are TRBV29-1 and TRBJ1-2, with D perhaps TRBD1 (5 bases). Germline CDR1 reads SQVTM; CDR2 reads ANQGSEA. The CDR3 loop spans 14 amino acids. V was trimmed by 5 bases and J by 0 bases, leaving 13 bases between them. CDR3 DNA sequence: TGCAGCGTTACGGGAGGGGAAGCTAACTATGGCTACACCTTC. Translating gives CSVTGGEANYGYTF. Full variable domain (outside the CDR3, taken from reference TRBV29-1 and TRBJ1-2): SAVISQKPSRDICQRGTSLTIQCQVDSQVTMMFWYRQQPGQSLTLIATANQGSEATYESGFVIDKFPISRPNLTFSTLTVSNMSPEDSSIYLCSVTGGEANYGYTFGSGTRLTVV.

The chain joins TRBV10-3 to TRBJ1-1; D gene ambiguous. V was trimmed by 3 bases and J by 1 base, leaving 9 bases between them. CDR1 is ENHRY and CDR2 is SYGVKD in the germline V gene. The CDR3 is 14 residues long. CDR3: CAISDVGGNTEAFF. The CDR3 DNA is TGTGCCATCAGTGATGTGGGAGGGAACACTGAAGCTTTCTTT.